This TCR beta chain was recorded in a study of cytotoxic CD8 clonotypes in ibrutinib-treated CLL. For the study at large: Overall, some 25 responses were partial and 2 complete; following median 68 months, approximately 15 patients stayed remitted and about twelve progressed.

Trimming pared 6 bases from V and 10 bases from J, leaving 15 bases between. The CDR3 runs to 11 residues. The germline V gene encodes CDR1 DFQATT and CDR2 SNEGSKA (reference sequence). This clone was detected only once. Antigen: not known. The assay was immunoSEQ multiplex PCR, and TCRdb's table has in-frame clones only and misses some. The profile covers under 200,000 clones, with approximately 80% appearing a single time and under 5.5% taken by the ten largest. General study points: Public clonotypes (which were uncommon) either contracted or remained stable on treatment. Clonality was elevated at ibrutinib response and had returned toward baseline at progression.

V gene TRBV20-1 combines with J gene TRBJ1-1; D possibly corresponds to TRBD1 (5 bases). This receptor was identified in a human donor with chronic lymphocytic leukemia. The sequencing used PBMCs, collected after 24 months of ibrutinib treatment. CDR3 amino acids: CSAGTGRPAFF. CDR3 nucleotides: TGCAGTGCGGGGACCGGACGTCCAGCTTTCTTT.